This T cell receptor (beta chain) comes out of a study of ipilimumab plus nivolumab after autologous stem cell transplantation. Study-wide context: Median doses per patient: roughly 5 ipilimumab, fewer than ten nivolumab.

As to this clone: Its antigen is still unknown.

The germline V gene encodes CDR1 SGDLS and CDR2 YYNGEE. The ends were cut back, 4 bases at V and 3 bases at J, with 7 bases in the middle. This CDR3 is built from 12 residues. The data were produced by immunoSEQ multiplex PCR, yet TCRdb's version contains in-frame clones alone and is incomplete. The sample records roughly 86,000 clones, under 85% being singletons. Ipilimumab, 1 mg/kg, started 14 to 28 days after autologous transplant. Patients got 3 mg/kg IV nivolumab weeks 1, 4, 7, 10, then biweekly through week 26. Study outcomes and limitations: Per the authors, repertoire, Treg and microbiota data justify further study.

The sample in question was PBMCs, obtained in a trial of ipilimumab plus nivolumab as post-transplant consolidation. This receptor was taken from a male donor with diffuse large B-cell lymphoma. The V gene is TRBV9, the J gene TRBJ1-2; the D gene is possibly TRBD1 (5 bases). CDR3: CASSTGDYGYTF. The DNA for the CDR3 is TGTGCCAGCAGCACAGGAGACTATGGCTACACCTTC.